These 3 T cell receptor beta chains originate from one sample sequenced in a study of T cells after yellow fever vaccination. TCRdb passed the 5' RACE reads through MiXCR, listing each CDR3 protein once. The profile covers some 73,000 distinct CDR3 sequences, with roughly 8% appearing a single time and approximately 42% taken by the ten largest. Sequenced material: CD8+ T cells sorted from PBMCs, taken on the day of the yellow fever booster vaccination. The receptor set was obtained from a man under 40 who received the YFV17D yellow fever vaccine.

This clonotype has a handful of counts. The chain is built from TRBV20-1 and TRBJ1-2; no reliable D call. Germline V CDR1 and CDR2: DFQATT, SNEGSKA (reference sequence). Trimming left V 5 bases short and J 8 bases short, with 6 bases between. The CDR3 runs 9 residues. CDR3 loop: CSASGGYTF. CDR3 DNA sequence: TGCAGTGCTTCGGGGGGCTACACCTTC.

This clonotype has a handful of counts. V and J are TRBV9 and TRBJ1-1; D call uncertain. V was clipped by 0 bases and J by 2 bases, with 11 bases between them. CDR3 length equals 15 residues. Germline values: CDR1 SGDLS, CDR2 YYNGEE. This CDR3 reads CASSVESGINTEAFF. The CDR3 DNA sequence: TGTGCCAGCAGCGTAGAATCCGGGATTAACACTGAAGCTTTCTTT.

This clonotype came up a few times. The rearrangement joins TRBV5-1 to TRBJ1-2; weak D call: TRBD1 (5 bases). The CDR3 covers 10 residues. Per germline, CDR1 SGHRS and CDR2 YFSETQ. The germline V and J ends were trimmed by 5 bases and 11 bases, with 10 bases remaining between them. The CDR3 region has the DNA TGCGCCAGCAGAGGGGTAAGGTACACCTTC. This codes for CASRGVRYTF.